One sample yielded the 16 T cell receptor beta chains listed below, sequenced in a study of blood T cell repertoires in COVID-19. The table came from immunoSEQ multiplex PCR; TCRdb's copy has only in-frame clones and leaves some out. The sample records 16,000 or so clones, 70% to 90% being singletons. The sample was peripheral blood. The receptors were sampled from a man of 80 years or more with acute or convalescent COVID-19.

In this sample, this clone turned up once. The gene calls are TRBV2 and TRBJ1-3; D remains ambiguous. V was trimmed by 6 bases and J by 0 bases, leaving 3 bases between them. The germline CDR1 and CDR2 sequences are SNHLY and FYNNEI. The CDR3 runs 12 residues. CDR3 in amino acids: CASRSSGNTIYF. The CDR3 nucleotides are TGTGCCAGCAGGAGCTCTGGAAACACCATATATTTT. The full variable domain, with the rest looked up from reference TRBV2 and TRBJ1-3, is EPEVTQTPSHQVTQMGQEVILRCVPISNHLYFYWYRQILGQKVEFLVSFYNNEISEKSEIFDDQFSVERPDGSNFTLKIRSTKLEDSAMYFCASRSSGNTIYFGEGSWLTVV.

The chain couples TRBV27 to TRBJ1-2; 7 nucleotides match TRBD1. The J segment lost 7 bases and the V segment lost 5 bases, leaving 7 bases of the junction unmatched. CDR1 MNHEY and CDR2 SMNVEV come from the germline V gene (reference sequence). The CDR3 sequence is 13 residues long. The CDR3 is CASSKTGWAGYTF. The DNA of the CDR3 is TGTGCCAGCAGTAAGACAGGGTGGGCTGGCTACACCTTC.

The CDR3 coding sequence is TGTGCCACCAGCTCCGTACAGGGGTACACTGAAGCTTTCTTT. Protein product: CATSSVQGYTEAFF. The chain combines TRBV15 with TRBJ1-1; 7 nucleotides line up with TRBD1. The CDR3 covers 14 residues. Germline loops: CDR1 LNHNV, CDR2 YYDKDF (reference sequence). V was clipped by 5 bases and J by 3 bases; unmatched bases: 6.

CDR3 residues: CASSLPAGNTIYF. DNA of the CDR3: TGTGCCAGCAGCCTCCCAGCTGGAAACACCATATATTTT. J is TRBJ1-3 and V is TRBV3-1 (or the pseudogene TRBV3-2); D is ambiguous. CDR1 LGHDT and CDR2 YNNKEL come from the germline V gene (reference sequence). The CDR3 spans 13 residues. V was pared by 4 bases and J by 2 bases, with 6 bases between.

Here the CDR3 DNA reads TGTGCCAGAAGCGCCAGGACGAAGACAGAAATTGTCTACGAGCAGTACTTC. Its protein is CARSARTKTEIVYEQYF. The chain is built from TRBV5-3 and TRBJ2-7, with D perhaps matching TRBD1 (5 bases). TRBV5-3 has ORF status, its function being uncertain. The CDR3 has 17 amino acids. The V gene lost 4 bases and the J gene lost 3 bases, with 23 bases spanning the gap.

The chain links TRBV2 to TRBJ2-5; 7 bases line up with TRBD1. The CDR3 is made up of 16 amino acids. J lost 2 bases, V lost 4 bases, and 10 bases had no gene match. Per the germline V gene, CDR1 is SNHLY and CDR2 is FYNNEI. CDR3 loop: CASSVWVTGAQETQYF. The CDR3 DNA reads TGTGCCAGCAGTGTTTGGGTTACAGGGGCTCAAGAGACCCAGTACTTC.

V gene TRBV5-4 combines with J gene TRBJ2-1, with a tentative D call TRBD1 (5 bases). V was cut by 3 bases and J by 6 bases, with 13 bases left in between. Germline V CDR1 and CDR2: SGHNT, YYREEE (reference sequence). This CDR3 region has 14 residues. CDR3 amino acids: CASSSYDSLNEQFF. CDR3 nucleotide sequence: TGTGCCAGCAGCTCCTACGACAGCCTCAATGAGCAGTTCTTC.

CDR3 in amino acids: CASSLPRQSGDEQYF. The DNA for the CDR3 is TGTGCCAGCAGCCTTCCACGACAGAGTGGGGACGAGCAGTACTTC. This rearrangement joins TRBV7-2 to TRBJ2-7; tentatively, D is TRBD1 (5 bases). The CDR3 is 15 residues long. The germline V gene has CDR1 SGHTA and CDR2 FQGNSA. The V end was cut by 5 bases, the J end by 5 bases, with 19 bases between.

The rearrangement links TRBV25-1 to TRBJ2-7, with 9 bases fitting TRBD1. This CDR3 spans 14 amino acids. The V and J ends lost 4 bases and 4 bases, in that order; junction bases with no gene match: 5. Per the germline V gene, CDR1 is MGHDK and CDR2 is SYGVNS. The CDR3 region is CASSGWTGEYEQYF. Here the CDR3 DNA reads TGTGCCAGCAGTGGATGGACAGGGGAATACGAGCAGTACTTC.

This rearrangement joins TRBV19 to TRBJ2-7; D call uncertain. The germline V gene encodes CDR1 LNHDA and CDR2 SQIVND (reference sequence). Deletions cut 5 bases from V and 6 bases from J, with 11 bases between. CDR3 length: 12 amino acids. CDR3 region: CASSAGGREQYF. CDR3 coding DNA: TGTGCCAGTAGTGCAGGTGGGCGCGAGCAGTACTTC.

The chain employs TRBV9 and TRBJ1-3; 9 nucleotides agree with TRBD1. The germline gives CDR1 SGDLS, CDR2 YYNGEE. CDR3 length: 15 amino acids. V lost 1 base to trimming and J lost 3 bases; unmatched junction nucleotides: 2. The CDR3: CASSVRTGVGNTIYF. CDR3 DNA sequence: TGTGCCAGCAGCGTACGGACAGGGGTTGGAAACACCATATATTTT.

CDR3 protein: CSVLGQGAWGYTF. CDR3 coding DNA: TGCAGCGTCTTGGGACAGGGGGCATGGGGCTACACCTTC. The V gene is TRBV29-1, the J gene TRBJ1-2, with 12 bases aligning to TRBD1. The germline V gene encodes CDR1 SQVTM and CDR2 ANQGSEA. Germline trimming cut 6 bases from V and 8 bases from J; bases unmatched to any gene: 7. The CDR3 contains 13 residues.

This chain uses TRBV5-1 with TRBJ2-2; 14 positions agree with TRBD2. This CDR3 has 18 amino acids. The germline CDR1 and CDR2 sequences are SGHRS and YFSETQ. Trimming at V came to 3 bases and at J to 2 bases, leaving 6 bases not matched to a gene. CDR3 amino acids: CASSSRTSGRSNTGELFF. CDR3 coding DNA: TGCGCCAGCAGCTCACGGACTAGCGGGAGGTCTAACACCGGGGAGCTGTTTTTT.

V gene TRBV7-2 combines with J gene TRBJ1-2; weak D call: TRBD1 (5 bases). From germline, CDR1 is SGHTA and CDR2 FQGNSA. The CDR3 totals 15 residues. V gave up 0 bases and J gave up 2 bases, with 10 bases separating them. The CDR3 bases are TGTGCCAGCAGCTTAGCCGACAGAGAGAACTATGGCTACACCTTC. Its translation: CASSLADRENYGYTF. The variable domain in full, completed from reference TRBV7-2 and TRBJ1-2, reads GAGVSQSPSNKVTEKGKDVELRCDPISGHTALYWYRQSLGQGLEFLIYFQGNSAPDKSGLPSDRFSAERTGGSVSTLTIQRTQQEDSAVYLCASSLADRENYGYTFGSGTRLTVV.

V gene TRBV12-5 combines with J gene TRBJ2-7; tentatively, D is TRBD1 (7 bases). The CDR3 covers 12 residues. Germline V CDR1 and CDR2: LGHNT, FRNRAP. V was cut by 9 bases and J by 3 bases, with 12 bases left in between. The CDR3 sequence: CASLRDSYEQYF. The CDR3 nucleotides read TGTGCTAGCCTGCGGGACAGCTACGAGCAGTACTTC. Looking up the rest from reference TRBV12-5 and TRBJ2-7 gives the full variable domain: DARVTQTPRHKVTEMGQEVTMRCQPILGHNTVFWYRQTMMQGLELLAYFRNRAPLDDSGMPKDRFSAEMPDATLATLKIQPSEPRDSAVYFCASLRDSYEQYFGPGTRLTVT.

CDR3 sequence reads: CASSQDPSGEYGYTF. CDR3 nucleotide sequence: TGCGCCAGCAGCCAAGATCCCTCCGGGGAATATGGCTACACCTTC. This chain uses TRBV4-1 with TRBJ1-2; D unclear. Germline V gene data show CDR1 as MGHRA and CDR2 as YSYEKL. CDR3 length: 15 amino acids. V lost 0 bases, J lost 5 bases, and 13 bases lay in between.